These T cell receptor beta chains were read from a single sample in a study of Ad26.COV2.S vaccination and SARS-CoV-2 variants. Repertoires were generated with immunoSEQ multiplex PCR, while TCRdb's copy carries only in-frame clones and drops some. In the table there are 300,000 to 350,000 clones, approximately 90% of which are singletons. The sequences come from peripheral blood, collected in a trial of Ad26.COV2.S vaccine versus placebo. The receptors shown here come from a person between 18 and 65 years old who received the Ad26.COV2.S COVID-19 vaccine or a placebo. CDR3s include the opening cysteine and the closing phenylalanine or tryptophan. A D gene is named only where the DNA matches it firmly. For some rows the clone size is stated as once, few or many, or as a class when expanded; others skip it.

j_call: TRBJ1-6; v_call: TRBV28; clone_size: .; d_call: TRBD1; cdr3_aa: CASSFGTASYNSPLHF; cdr3_nt: TGTGCCAGCAGTTTTGGGACAGCGTCCTATAATTCACCCCTCCACTTT
j_call: TRBJ2-2; v_call: TRBV7-6; clone_size: .; d_call: .; cdr3_aa: CASSPNQPWTGELFF; cdr3_nt: TGTGCCAGCAGCCCAAACCAGCCGTGGACCGGGGAGCTGTTTTTT
j_call: TRBJ1-5; v_call: TRBV4-2; clone_size: .; d_call: .; cdr3_aa: CASSPMASFSNQPQHF; cdr3_nt: TGTGCCAGCAGCCCCATGGCGAGCTTTAGCAATCAGCCCCAGCATTTT
j_call: TRBJ1-1; v_call: TRBV12-3/TRBV12-4; clone_size: .; d_call: .; cdr3_aa: CASRFRNTEAFF; cdr3_nt: TGTGCCAGCAGGTTTCGGAACACTGAAGCTTTCTTT
j_call: TRBJ1-2; v_call: TRBV6-5; clone_size: .; d_call: .; cdr3_aa: CASGRGSSKYGYTF; cdr3_nt: TGTGCCAGCGGGAGGGGCAGCTCGAAATATGGCTACACCTTC
j_call: TRBJ1-5; v_call: TRBV25-1; clone_size: .; d_call: .; cdr3_aa: CASSGGGTNQPQHF; cdr3_nt: TGTGCCAGCAGTGGCGGAGGTACCAATCAGCCCCAGCATTTT
j_call: TRBJ1-2; v_call: TRBV28; clone_size: .; d_call: TRBD1; cdr3_aa: CASSSTGGEAVNYGYTF; cdr3_nt: TGTGCCAGCAGTTCTACAGGGGGCGAAGCAGTTAACTATGGCTACACCTTC
j_call: TRBJ2-7; v_call: TRBV7-2; clone_size: .; d_call: .; cdr3_aa: CASSFTRGAYEQYF; cdr3_nt: TGTGCCAGCAGCTTTACTAGGGGAGCATACGAGCAGTACTTC
j_call: TRBJ1-1; v_call: TRBV4-3; clone_size: .; d_call: .; cdr3_aa: CASSPGTLTEAFF; cdr3_nt: TGCGCCAGCAGCCCAGGGACGTTGACTGAAGCTTTCTTT
j_call: TRBJ1-5; v_call: TRBV5-1; clone_size: once; d_call: .; cdr3_aa: CASSLGIQNSNQPQHF; cdr3_nt: TGCGCCAGCAGCCTGGGGATCCAAAATAGCAATCAGCCCCAGCATTTT
j_call: TRBJ2-5; v_call: TRBV15; clone_size: .; d_call: TRBD1; cdr3_aa: CATSSRDRGQETQYF; cdr3_nt: TGTGCCACCAGCAGTAGAGACAGGGGTCAAGAGACCCAGTACTTC
j_call: TRBJ2-1; v_call: TRBV29-1; clone_size: .; d_call: .; cdr3_aa: CSVVTGSYNEQFF; cdr3_nt: TGCAGCGTCGTTACCGGTTCCTACAATGAGCAGTTCTTC
j_call: TRBJ2-6; v_call: TRBV4-3; clone_size: .; d_call: .; cdr3_aa: CASSQGGGSGANVLTF; cdr3_nt: TGCGCCAGCAGCCAGGGCGGAGGCAGTGGGGCCAACGTCCTGACTTTC
j_call: TRBJ2-2; v_call: TRBV19; clone_size: .; d_call: .; cdr3_aa: CASSTLQGSGELFF; cdr3_nt: TGTGCCAGTAGTACCCTTCAGGGATCCGGGGAGCTGTTTTTT
j_call: TRBJ1-5; v_call: TRBV12-3/TRBV12-4; clone_size: .; d_call: .; cdr3_aa: CASTGSSNQPQHF; cdr3_nt: TGTGCCAGCACGGGGTCGAGCAATCAGCCCCAGCATTTT
j_call: TRBJ2-7; v_call: TRBV27; clone_size: .; d_call: .; cdr3_aa: CASSYYGTPGEQYF; cdr3_nt: TGTGCCAGCAGCTATTATGGGACCCCGGGCGAGCAGTACTTC
j_call: TRBJ2-6; v_call: TRBV7-3; clone_size: .; d_call: .; cdr3_aa: CASSLTDTGRRSGANVLTF; cdr3_nt: TGTGCCAGCAGCTTAACGGATACAGGGCGAAGATCTGGGGCCAACGTCCTGACTTTC
j_call: TRBJ2-7; v_call: TRBV11-2; clone_size: .; d_call: TRBD2; cdr3_aa: CASSFLAGGYEQYF; cdr3_nt: TGTGCCAGCAGCTTCCTAGCGGGAGGCTACGAGCAGTACTTC
j_call: TRBJ2-7; v_call: TRBV7-9; clone_size: once; d_call: TRBD2; cdr3_aa: CASSKWTSGSSYEQYF; cdr3_nt: TGTGCCAGCAGTAAGTGGACTAGCGGGAGCTCCTACGAGCAGTACTTC
j_call: TRBJ1-1; v_call: TRBV7-9; clone_size: .; d_call: .; cdr3_aa: CASSLGRGNTEAFF; cdr3_nt: TGTGCCAGCAGCCTGGGCAGGGGTAACACTGAAGCTTTCTTT
j_call: TRBJ1-3; v_call: TRBV7-2; clone_size: .; d_call: .; cdr3_aa: CASSPGGGTGNTIYF; cdr3_nt: TGTGCCAGCAGTCCTGGGGGCGGTACTGGAAACACCATATATTTT
j_call: TRBJ1-6; v_call: TRBV5-6; clone_size: .; d_call: TRBD1; cdr3_aa: CASSSQSGTGGTNSPLHF; cdr3_nt: TGTGCCAGCAGCTCGCAGTCCGGGACAGGGGGAACGAATTCACCCCTCCACTTT
j_call: TRBJ1-6; v_call: TRBV27; clone_size: .; d_call: TRBD1; cdr3_aa: CASSAQGAYNSPLHF; cdr3_nt: TGTGCCAGCAGTGCGCAGGGGGCCTATAATTCACCCCTCCACTTT